Here is one T cell receptor beta chain with its context. The sample originates from a study of T-cell reconstitution after alpha-beta-depleted transplantation in children. The TCRbeta library incorporated unique molecular identifiers. TCRdb independently ran MiXCR on the PCR reads; one entry per CDR3 protein. The profile covers just under 550,000 distinct CDR3 sequences, with about 17% appearing a single time and more than 2.5% taken by the ten largest. Germline V gene sequence: CDR1 SEHNR, CDR2 FQNEAQ (reference sequence). The CDR3 has 15 residues. Deletions cut 7 bases from V and 0 bases from J, with 15 bases between.

The genes are TRBV7-9 and TRBJ1-1; D not certain. The specimen comprised PBMCs from the stem cell graft donor, sampled from the stem cell graft. This sequence originates from a human donor who donated a stem cell graft to a child with acute lymphoblastic leukemia. The CDR3 coding sequence is TGTGCCAGCACCAAGGACGGTACCTTGAACACTGAAGCTTTCTTT. Protein product: CASTKDGTLNTEAFF.